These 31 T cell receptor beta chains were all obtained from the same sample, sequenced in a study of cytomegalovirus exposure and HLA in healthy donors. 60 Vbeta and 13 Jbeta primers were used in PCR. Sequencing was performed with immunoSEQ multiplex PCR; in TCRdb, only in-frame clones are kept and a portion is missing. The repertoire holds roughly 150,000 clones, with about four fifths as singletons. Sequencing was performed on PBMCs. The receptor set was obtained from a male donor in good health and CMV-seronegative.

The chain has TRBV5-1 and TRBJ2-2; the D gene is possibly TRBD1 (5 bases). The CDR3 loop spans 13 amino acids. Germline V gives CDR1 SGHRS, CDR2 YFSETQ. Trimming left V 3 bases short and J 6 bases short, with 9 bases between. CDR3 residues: CASSSRVSGELFF. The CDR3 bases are TGCGCCAGCAGCTCCAGGGTCTCCGGGGAGCTGTTTTTT.

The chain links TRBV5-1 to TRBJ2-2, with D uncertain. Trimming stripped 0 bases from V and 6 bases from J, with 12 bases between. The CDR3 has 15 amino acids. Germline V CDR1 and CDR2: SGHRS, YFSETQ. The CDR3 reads CASSLALEPAGELFF. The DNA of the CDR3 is TGCGCCAGCAGCTTGGCCCTGGAGCCGGCCGGGGAGCTGTTTTTT.

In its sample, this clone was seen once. The CDR3 DNA sequence: TGTGCCAGCAGCCCCCCCCTCCGGACAGGGGGCGCGCGGTATGGCTACACCTTC. Protein sequence: CASSPPLRTGGARYGYTF. V usage is TRBV7-8 and J usage is TRBJ1-2; TRBD1 agrees at 11 bases. Trimming removed 5 bases from V and 5 bases from J; junction bases left unmatched: 16. In germline, CDR1 is SGHVS, CDR2 FQNEAQ. The CDR3 has 18 amino acids.

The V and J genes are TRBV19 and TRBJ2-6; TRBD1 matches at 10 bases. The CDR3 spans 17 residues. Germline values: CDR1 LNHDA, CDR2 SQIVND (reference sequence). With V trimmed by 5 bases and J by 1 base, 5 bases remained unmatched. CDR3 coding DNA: TGTGCCAGTAGTTTTGACAGGGGGCTTTCTGGGGCCAACGTCCTGACTTTC. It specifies CASSFDRGLSGANVLTF. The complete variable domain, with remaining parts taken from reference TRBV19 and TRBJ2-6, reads DGGITQSPKYLFRKEGQNVTLSCEQNLNHDAMYWYRQDPGQGLRLIYYSQIVNDFQKGDIAEGYSVSREKKESFPLTVTSAQKNPTAFYLCASSFDRGLSGANVLTFGAGSRLTVL.

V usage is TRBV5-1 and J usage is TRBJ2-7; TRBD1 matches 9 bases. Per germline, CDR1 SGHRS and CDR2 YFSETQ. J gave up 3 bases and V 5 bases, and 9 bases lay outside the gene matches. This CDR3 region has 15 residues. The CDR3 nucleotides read TGCGCCAGCAGACTGGACGGGACAGGGCTCTACGAGCAGTACTTC. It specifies CASRLDGTGLYEQYF.

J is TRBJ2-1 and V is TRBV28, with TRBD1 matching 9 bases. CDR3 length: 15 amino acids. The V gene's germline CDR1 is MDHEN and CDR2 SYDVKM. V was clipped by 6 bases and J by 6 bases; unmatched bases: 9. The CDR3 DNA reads TGTGCCAGCAGCAAGCCGGGACAGGGAAGCAATGAGCAGTTCTTC. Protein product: CASSKPGQGSNEQFF. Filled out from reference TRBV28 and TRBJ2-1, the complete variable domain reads DVKVTQSSRYLVKRTGEKVFLECVQDMDHENMFWYRQDPGLGLRLIYFSYDVKMKEKGDIPEGYSVSREKKERFSLILESASTNQTSMYLCASSKPGQGSNEQFFGPGTRLTVL.

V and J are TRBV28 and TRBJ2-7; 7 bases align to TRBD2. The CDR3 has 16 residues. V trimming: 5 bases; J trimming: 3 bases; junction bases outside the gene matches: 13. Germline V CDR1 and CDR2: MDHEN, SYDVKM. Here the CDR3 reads CASSLPSGSSYYEQYF. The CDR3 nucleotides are TGTGCCAGCAGTCTACCTAGCGGTAGTTCCTACTACGAGCAGTACTTC.

CDR3: CASSFGQTGELFF. CDR3 nucleotides: TGTGCCAGCAGCTTCGGACAGACCGGGGAGCTGTTTTTT. The J gene is TRBJ2-2, the V gene TRBV6-1; maybe TRBD1 (6 bases). V dropped 6 bases and J dropped 5 bases, with 10 bases sitting between them. Germline V gene lookup returns CDR1 MNHNS and CDR2 SASEGT. The CDR3 consists of 13 residues.

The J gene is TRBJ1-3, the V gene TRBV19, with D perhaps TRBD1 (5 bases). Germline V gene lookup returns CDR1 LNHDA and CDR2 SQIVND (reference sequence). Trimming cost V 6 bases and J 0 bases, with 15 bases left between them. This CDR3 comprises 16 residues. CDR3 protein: CASSRIGVFSGNTIYF. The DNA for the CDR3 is TGTGCCAGTAGCCGTATAGGGGTTTTCTCTGGAAACACCATATATTTT.

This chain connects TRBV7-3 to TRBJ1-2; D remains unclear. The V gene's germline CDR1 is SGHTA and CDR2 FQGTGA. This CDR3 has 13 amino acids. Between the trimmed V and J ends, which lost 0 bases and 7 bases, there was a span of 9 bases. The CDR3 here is CASSLTPSGGYTF. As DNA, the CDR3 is TGTGCCAGCAGCTTAACCCCGTCCGGTGGCTACACCTTC.

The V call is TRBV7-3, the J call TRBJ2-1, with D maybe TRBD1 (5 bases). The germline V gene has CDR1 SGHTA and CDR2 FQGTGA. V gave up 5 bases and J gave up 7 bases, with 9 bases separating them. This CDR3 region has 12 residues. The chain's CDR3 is CASSTTVNEQFF. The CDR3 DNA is TGTGCCAGCAGCACGACAGTTAATGAGCAGTTCTTC.

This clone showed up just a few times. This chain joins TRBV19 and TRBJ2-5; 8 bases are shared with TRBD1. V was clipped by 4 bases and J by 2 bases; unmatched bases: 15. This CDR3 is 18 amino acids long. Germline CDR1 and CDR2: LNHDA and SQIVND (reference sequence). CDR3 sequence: CASSNGSPIRDRQETQYF. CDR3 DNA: TGTGCCAGTAGTAATGGGTCTCCGATCCGGGACAGGCAAGAGACCCAGTACTTC.

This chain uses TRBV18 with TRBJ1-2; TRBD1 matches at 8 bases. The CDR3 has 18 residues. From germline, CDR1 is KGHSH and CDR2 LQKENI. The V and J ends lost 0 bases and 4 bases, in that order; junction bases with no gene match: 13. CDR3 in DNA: TGTGCCAGCTCACCACCTAGGACAGGGCCGAGACGTGGCTATGGCTACACCTTC. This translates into CASSPPRTGPRRGYGYTF.

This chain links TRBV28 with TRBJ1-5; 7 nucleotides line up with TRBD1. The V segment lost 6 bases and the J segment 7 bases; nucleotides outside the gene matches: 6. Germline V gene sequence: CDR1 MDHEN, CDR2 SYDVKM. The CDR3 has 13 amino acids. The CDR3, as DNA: TGTGCCAGCAGGAGACAGGGACACCAGCCCCAGCATTTT. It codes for CASRRQGHQPQHF.

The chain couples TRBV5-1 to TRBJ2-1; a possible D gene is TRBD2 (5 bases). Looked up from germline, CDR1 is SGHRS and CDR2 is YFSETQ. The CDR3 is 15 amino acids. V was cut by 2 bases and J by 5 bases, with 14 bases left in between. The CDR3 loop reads CASSFPPAVHNEQFF. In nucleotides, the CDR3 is TGCGCCAGCAGCTTTCCGCCAGCGGTCCACAATGAGCAGTTCTTC.

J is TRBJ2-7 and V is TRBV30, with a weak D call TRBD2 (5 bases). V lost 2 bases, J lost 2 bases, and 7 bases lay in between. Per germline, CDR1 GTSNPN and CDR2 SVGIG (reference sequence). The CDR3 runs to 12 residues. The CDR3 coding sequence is TGTGCCTGGAGTCGGGGAACCTACGAGCAGTACTTC. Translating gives CAWSRGTYEQYF. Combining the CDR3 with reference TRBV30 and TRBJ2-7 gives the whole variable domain SQTIHQWPATLVQPVGSPLSLECTVEGTSNPNLYWYRQAAGRGLQLLFYSVGIGQISSEVPQNLSASRPQDRQFILSSKKLLLSDSGFYLCAWSRGTYEQYFGPGTRLTVT.

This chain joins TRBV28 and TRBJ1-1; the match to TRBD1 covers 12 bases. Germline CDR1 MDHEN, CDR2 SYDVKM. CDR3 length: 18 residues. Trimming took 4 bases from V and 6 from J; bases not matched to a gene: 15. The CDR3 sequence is CASSYIGGQGAITAEAFF. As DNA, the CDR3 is TGTGCCAGCAGTTACATAGGGGGACAGGGGGCAATAACCGCTGAAGCTTTCTTT.

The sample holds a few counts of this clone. CDR3 residues: CSVSSGSGFF. CDR3 bases: TGCAGCGTTAGCAGCGGGAGTGGGTTCTTC. This chain connects TRBV29-1 to TRBJ2-1, with TRBD2 matching over 8 bases. V was clipped by 5 bases and J by 15 bases; unmatched bases: 6. The CDR3 is 10 residues long. Germline V gives CDR1 SQVTM, CDR2 ANQGSEA.

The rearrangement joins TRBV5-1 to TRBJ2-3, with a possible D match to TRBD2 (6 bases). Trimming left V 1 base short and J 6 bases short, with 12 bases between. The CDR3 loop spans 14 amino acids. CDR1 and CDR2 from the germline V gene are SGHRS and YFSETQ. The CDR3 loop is CASSLTRGLDTQYF. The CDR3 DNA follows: TGCGCCAGCAGCTTGACACGGGGACTCGATACGCAGTATTTT.

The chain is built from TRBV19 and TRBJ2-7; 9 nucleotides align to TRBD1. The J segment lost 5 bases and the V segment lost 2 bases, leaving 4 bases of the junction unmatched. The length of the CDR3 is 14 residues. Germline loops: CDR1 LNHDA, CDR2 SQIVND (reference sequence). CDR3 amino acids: CASSIPGTGNEQYF. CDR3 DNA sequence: TGTGCCAGTAGTATACCTGGGACAGGGAACGAGCAGTACTTC.

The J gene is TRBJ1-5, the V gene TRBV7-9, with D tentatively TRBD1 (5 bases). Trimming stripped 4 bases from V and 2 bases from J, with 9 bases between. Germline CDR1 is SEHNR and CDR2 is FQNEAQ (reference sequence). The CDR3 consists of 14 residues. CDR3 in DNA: TGTGCCAGCAGCTCCAGGGATGGCAATCAGCCCCAGCATTTT. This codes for CASSSRDGNQPQHF.

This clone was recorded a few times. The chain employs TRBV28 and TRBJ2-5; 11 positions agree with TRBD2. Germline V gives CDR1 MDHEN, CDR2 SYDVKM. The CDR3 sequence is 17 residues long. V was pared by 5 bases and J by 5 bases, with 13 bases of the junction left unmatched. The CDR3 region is CASSPNTSGGLGETQYF. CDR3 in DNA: TGTGCCAGCAGTCCGAACACTAGCGGGGGCCTCGGGGAGACCCAGTACTTC. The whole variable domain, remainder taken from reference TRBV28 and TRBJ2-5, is DVKVTQSSRYLVKRTGEKVFLECVQDMDHENMFWYRQDPGLGLRLIYFSYDVKMKEKGDIPEGYSVSREKKERFSLILESASTNQTSMYLCASSPNTSGGLGETQYFGPGTRLLVL.

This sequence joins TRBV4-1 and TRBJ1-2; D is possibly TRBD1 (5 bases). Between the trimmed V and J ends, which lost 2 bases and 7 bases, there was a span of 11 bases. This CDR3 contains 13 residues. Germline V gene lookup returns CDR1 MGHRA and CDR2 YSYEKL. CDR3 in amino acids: CASSQQGSAGYTF. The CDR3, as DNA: TGCGCCAGCAGCCAACAGGGATCGGCTGGCTACACCTTC.

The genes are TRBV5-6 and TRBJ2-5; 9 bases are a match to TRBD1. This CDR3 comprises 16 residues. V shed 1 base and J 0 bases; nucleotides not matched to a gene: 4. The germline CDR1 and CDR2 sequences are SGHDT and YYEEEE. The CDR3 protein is CASSLRQGGNQETQYF. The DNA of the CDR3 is TGTGCCAGCAGCTTGAGACAGGGGGGGAACCAAGAGACCCAGTACTTC.

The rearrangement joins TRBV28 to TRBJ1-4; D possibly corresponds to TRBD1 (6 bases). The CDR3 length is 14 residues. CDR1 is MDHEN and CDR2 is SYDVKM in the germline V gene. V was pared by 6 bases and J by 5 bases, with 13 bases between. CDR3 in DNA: TGTGCCAGCAGCATACAGGGAGGGAATGAAAAACTGTTTTTT. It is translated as CASSIQGGNEKLFF.

CDR3 coding DNA: TGCGCCAGCAGCCAAGACACGCGGGCTAGCGGGATCCACGAGCAGTACTTC. This encodes CASSQDTRASGIHEQYF. This chain connects TRBV4-3 to TRBJ2-5; 9 bases map to TRBD2. Judging by the DNA end, TRBJ2-7 fits better; the J call may be wrong. The length of the CDR3 is 17 residues. The V gene's germline CDR1 is LGHNA and CDR2 YSLEER.

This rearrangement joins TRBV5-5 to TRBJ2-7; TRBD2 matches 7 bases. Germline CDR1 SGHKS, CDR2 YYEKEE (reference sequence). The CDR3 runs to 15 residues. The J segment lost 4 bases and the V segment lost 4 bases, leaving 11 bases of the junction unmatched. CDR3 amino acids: CASSNEAGDGYEQYF. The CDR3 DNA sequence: TGTGCCAGCAGCAATGAGGCGGGGGACGGATACGAGCAGTACTTC. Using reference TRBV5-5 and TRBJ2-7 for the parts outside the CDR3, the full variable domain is DAGVTQSPTHLIKTRGQQVTLRCSPISGHKSVSWYQQVLGQGPQFIFQYYEKEERGRGNFPDRFSARQFPNYSSELNVNALLLGDSALYLCASSNEAGDGYEQYFGPGTRLTVT.

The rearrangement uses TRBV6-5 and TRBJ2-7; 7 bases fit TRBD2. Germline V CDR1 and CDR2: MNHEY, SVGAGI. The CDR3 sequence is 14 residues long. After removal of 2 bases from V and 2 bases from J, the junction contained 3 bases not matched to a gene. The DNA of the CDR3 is TGTGCCAGCAGTTACGTAGCGGGCCCCTACGAGCAGTACTTC. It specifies CASSYVAGPYEQYF.

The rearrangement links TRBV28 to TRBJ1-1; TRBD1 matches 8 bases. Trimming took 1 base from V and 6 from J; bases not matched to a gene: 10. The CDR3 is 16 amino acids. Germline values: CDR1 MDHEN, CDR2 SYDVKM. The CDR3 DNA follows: TGTGCCAGCAGTTTATACTTAGCTGGACAGGGCCCTGAAGCTTTCTTT. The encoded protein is CASSLYLAGQGPEAFF.

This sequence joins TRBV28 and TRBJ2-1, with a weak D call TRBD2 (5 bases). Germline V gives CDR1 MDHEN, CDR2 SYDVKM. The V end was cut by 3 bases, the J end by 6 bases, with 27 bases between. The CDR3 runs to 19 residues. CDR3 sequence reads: CASSFPLRTSPYTGNEQFF. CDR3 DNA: TGTGCCAGCAGTTTTCCCTTAAGGACTTCCCCGTACACGGGCAATGAGCAGTTCTTC.

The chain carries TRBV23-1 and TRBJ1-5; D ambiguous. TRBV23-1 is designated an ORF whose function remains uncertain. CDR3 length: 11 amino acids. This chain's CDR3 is CVIVGNQPQHF. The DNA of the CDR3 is TGCGTTATAGTCGGCAATCAGCCCCAGCATTTT.